Each of the 5 T cell receptor beta chains below was sequenced from the same sample in a study of PD-1 blockade in classical Hodgkin lymphoma. Time point indicated: cycle 4 day 1 (C4D1), after 6 weeks of nivolumab. Relapse after autologous stem cell transplantation occurred in every patient, and brentuximab vedotin exposure varied. Method: immunoSEQ multiplex PCR; TCRdb's copy keeps in-frame clones and lacks some. The sample yields 30,000 or so clones, roughly four fifths seen once. Sequenced here: peripheral blood mononuclear cells (PBMCs), sampled before the fourth cycle of nivolumab. Every receptor here comes from a human donor with classical Hodgkin lymphoma.

This clone occurred a few times. The genes are TRBV5-1 and TRBJ2-3; 9 bases match TRBD2. J gave up 1 base and V 0 bases, and 0 bases lay outside the gene matches. The V gene's germline CDR1 is SGHRS and CDR2 YFSETQ. CDR3 length equals 15 residues. Here the CDR3 DNA reads TGCGCCAGCAGCTTGGGGACTAGCGGCACAGATACGCAGTATTTT. This encodes CASSLGTSGTDTQYF.

This clone has a single count. The rearrangement uses TRBV7-2 and TRBJ2-7, with 9 positions matching TRBD1. The CDR3 spans 15 residues. Germline CDR1 is SGHTA and CDR2 is FQGNSA. After removal of 2 bases from V and 2 bases from J, the junction contained 4 bases not matched to a gene. The CDR3 loop is CASSLTDRGTYEQYF. In DNA, the CDR3 is TGTGCCAGCAGCTTAACGGACAGGGGAACCTACGAGCAGTACTTC. Full variable domain (rest looked up from reference TRBV7-2 and TRBJ2-7): GAGVSQSPSNKVTEKGKDVELRCDPISGHTALYWYRQSLGQGLEFLIYFQGNSAPDKSGLPSDRFSAERTGGSVSTLTIQRTQQEDSAVYLCASSLTDRGTYEQYFGPGTRLTVT.

This clone is judged medium-sized. This chain links TRBV4-3 with TRBJ2-7, with D possibly being TRBD1 (5 bases). Germline V gives CDR1 LGHNA, CDR2 YSLEER. The CDR3 sequence is 13 residues long. V was trimmed by 3 bases and J by 7 bases, leaving 13 bases between them. CDR3 sequence reads: CASSHRAQGEQYF. CDR3 DNA: TGCGCCAGCAGCCACAGGGCCCAAGGGGAGCAGTACTTC.

This clone was detected only once. The rearrangement joins TRBV9 to TRBJ2-2; TRBD1 aligns across 8 bases. The CDR3 has 16 amino acids. In germline, CDR1 is SGDLS, CDR2 YYNGEE. Trimming at V came to 4 bases and at J to 3 bases, leaving 8 bases not matched to a gene. CDR3 sequence reads: CASSPRTGSYTGELFF. As DNA, the CDR3 is TGTGCCAGCAGCCCCCGGACAGGGTCTTACACCGGGGAGCTGTTTTTT.

The chain employs TRBV10-3 and TRBJ2-7, with 8 bases that match TRBD1. CDR1 ENHRY and CDR2 SYGVKD come from the germline V gene. V gave up 6 bases and J gave up 4 bases; unmatched junction bases: 2. The CDR3 is 12 residues long. Here the CDR3 reads CAISQGAYEQYF. CDR3 nucleotide sequence: TGTGCCATCAGCCAGGGGGCGTACGAGCAGTACTTC.